Reported below is one TCR beta chain. Profiling relied on immunoSEQ multiplex PCR, and the TCRdb table lists in-frame clones only, not all of them. This sample carries under 40,000 clones, 78% of them seen once, and the ten largest clones take roughly 2.5%. This record comes from a study of STAT5B mutations in CD4+ large granular lymphocyte leukemia. The sequenced sample consisted of CD4+ T cells from blood buffy coats. The clonotype originates from a human donor in good health.

Here the CDR3 reads CASSRTSGSNQPQHF. CDR3 coding DNA: TGTGCCAGCTCACGGACCTCCGGTAGCAATCAGCCCCAGCATTTT. This chain uses TRBV18 with TRBJ1-5; D is unclear. The CDR3 consists of 15 residues. Trimming removed 4 bases at V and 0 bases at J, with 10 bases between. Germline loops: CDR1 KGHSH, CDR2 LQKENI.